This T cell receptor (beta chain) was profiled in a study of cytomegalovirus exposure and HLA in healthy donors. The PCR employed 60 Vbeta primers together with 13 Jbeta primers. Profiled with immunoSEQ multiplex PCR; TCRdb holds only in-frame clones, not every one. The sample holds more than 110,000 clones, around 72% seen once. Study-level findings and limits: Previously analyzed data showed that most TCR beta V segments were productive at a frequency of about 90% or about 30%. In terms of immune exposure information, only CMV serostatus was available.

A word on this clone: The antigen is not known. The junction and the germline gene differ at one end; a read error may be behind it.

This CDR3 has 15 amino acids. Germline CDR1 reads SSHAT; CDR2 reads FNYEAQ (reference sequence). This sequence originates from a woman between 35 and 50 years old in good health and CMV-seronegative. Sequenced: PBMCs. The chain recombines TRBV7-7 with TRBJ2-1; 8 bases map to TRBD1. The DNA of the CDR3 is TGTGCTAGCAGCTTAGGGACAGGCGTCTACAATGAGCAGTTCTTC. It encodes CASSLGTGVYNEQFF.